The sample holds a few counts of the clone carrying this TCR beta chain. Its antigen is not known. The sample is drawn from a study of T-cell memory formation after mild COVID-19. The study, taken as a whole, reports: A balance of CD4 and CD8 characterized clones contracting day 15 to 85, whereas later expanders leaned CD4+. The appearance of some responding clones in pre-infection memory suggested that cross-reactive memory joined.

V was shortened by 6 bases and J by 2 bases, with 14 bases between the two germline ends. CDR3 length: 14 residues. Germline lookup yields CDR1 MNHEY and CDR2 SVGEGT. TCRdb re-called the 5' RACE reads through MiXCR, storing one row per CDR3 protein. The top ten hold about 22% of the sample, which has approximately 300,000 distinct CDR3 sequences, approximately 16% seen once. The chain is built from TRBV6-2 or TRBV6-3 and TRBJ2-7, with D possibly being TRBD1 (6 bases). The source material was PBMCs or a T cell subset sorted from them (not recorded which). This TCR derives from a man younger than 35 who had mild COVID-19 (a few samples of this study predate the infection). Cell type and time point are not known. This chain's CDR3 is CASSRTGWAYEQYF. In DNA, the CDR3 is TGTGCCAGCAGCCGCACAGGGTGGGCCTACGAGCAGTACTTC.